This TCR beta chain was sequenced for a study of CD8+CD57+ T cells in acquired aplastic anemia. Study as a whole: Sorted CD4+ and CD8+ cell DNA averaged 3.2 ug.

CD8+CD57+ cell expansion had been shown by flow cytometry in patients chosen for sequencing. CDR1 is ENHRY and CDR2 is SYGVKD in the germline V gene. The V and J ends lost 8 bases and 2 bases, in that order; junction bases with no gene match: 9. This CDR3 has 14 residues. Study outcomes and limitations: Patients and controls shared just under 30 CD8+ CDR3 sequences, highly expressed in patients.

Genomic DNA served as template for TCR beta VDJ and CDR3 profiling. Via MiXCR, TCRdb re-called the reads, giving one row per CDR3 protein. The table lists over 250,000 distinct CDR3 sequences, about three fifths of them singletons. For this clonotype: Its target is not known.

Specimen: sorted CD4+, CD8+, or CD8+CD57+ T cells (not recorded which) from PBMCs. The chain links TRBV10-3 to TRBJ2-7, with TRBD2 matching over 7 bases. This TCR was sampled from a human donor with aplastic anemia. This chain's CDR3 is CAIGGGVRAYEQYF. In DNA form, the CDR3 reads TGTGCCATCGGGGGGGGGGTCCGGGCCTACGAGCAGTACTTC.